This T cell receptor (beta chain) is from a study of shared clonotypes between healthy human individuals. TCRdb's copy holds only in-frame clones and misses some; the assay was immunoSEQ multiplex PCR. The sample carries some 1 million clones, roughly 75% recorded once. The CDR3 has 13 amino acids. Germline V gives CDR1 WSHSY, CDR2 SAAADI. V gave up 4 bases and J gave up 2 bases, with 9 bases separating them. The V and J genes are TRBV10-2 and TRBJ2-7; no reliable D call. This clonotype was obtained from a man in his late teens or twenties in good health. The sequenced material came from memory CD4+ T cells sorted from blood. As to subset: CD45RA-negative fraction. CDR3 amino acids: CASSVGQPYEQYF. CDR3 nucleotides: TGCGCCAGCAGTGTAGGTCAGCCCTACGAGCAGTACTTC.